The 18 T cell receptor beta chains listed next were all sequenced from one sample in a study of tumor and adjacent non-tumor tissue in lung cancer. Three rounds of nested PCR, following a modified ARM-PCR protocol, produced the TCRbeta library. TCRdb re-derived calls from the multiplex PCR reads in MiXCR, one entry per CDR3 protein. The sample has around 140,000 distinct CDR3 sequences; around 67% are singletons. This sample's RNA came from whole unsorted tissue. The sequencing input was lung tumor tissue. The receptors were sampled from a man aged 60 to 69 with small cell lung cancer.

The chain joins TRBV20-1 to TRBJ2-3; 8 positions match TRBD2. The CDR3 has 16 amino acids. CDR1 and CDR2 (germline): DFQATT, SNEGSKA (reference sequence). The V and J ends lost 5 bases and 15 bases, in that order; junction bases with no gene match: 25. The CDR3 DNA reads as TGCAGTGCTCGACTAGCGAGAGGAAGCCTGGGGGATACACACTATTTT. It is translated as CSARLARGSLGDTHYF.

This clonotype was detected many times. The chain links TRBV11-2 to TRBJ2-3; weak D call: TRBD2 (6 bases). CDR3 length equals 15 residues. CDR1 is SGHAT, CDR2 FQNNGV, per germline. The germline V and J ends were trimmed by 0 bases and 8 bases, with 15 bases remaining between them. CDR3 coding DNA: TGTGCCAGCAGCTTAGAGAGGGCGTTGGAGGGTACGCAGTATTTT. This encodes CASSLERALEGTQYF.

The chain couples TRBV29-1 to TRBJ1-2; 9 nucleotides match TRBD1. Per the germline V gene, CDR1 is SQVTM and CDR2 is ANQGSEA. The CDR3 runs to 13 residues. J was trimmed by 6 bases and V by 7 bases; bases with no gene match: 9. The CDR3 DNA reads TGCAGCGATTCAAGGACAGGGGTTGATGGCTACACCTTC. Encoded protein: CSDSRTGVDGYTF.

This clonotype was seen at least ten times. The chain links TRBV6-2 or TRBV6-3 to TRBJ2-3; D unresolved. The ends were cut back, 7 bases at V and 4 bases at J, with 12 bases in the middle. The germline V gene has CDR1 MNHEY and CDR2 SVGEGT. CDR3 length: 13 amino acids. Here the CDR3 DNA reads TGTGCCAGCACCCGCGGTCAGGCAGATACGCAGTATTTT. Translation: CASTRGQADTQYF.

As regards this clonotype: A much larger clone lies one base from this, so it may be a read error. The rearrangement joins TRBV11-2 to TRBJ2-1, with 10 positions matching TRBD2. This CDR3 has 14 amino acids. CDR1 and CDR2 (germline): SGHAT, FQNNGV. In DNA form, the CDR3 reads TGTGCCAGCAACTTAGGGAGCGGGAGGGTCTATCAGTTCTTC. This codes for CASNLGSGRVYQFF. The variable domain in full, completed from reference TRBV11-2 and TRBJ2-1, reads EAGVAQSPRYKIIEKRQSVAFWCNPISGHATLYWYQQILGQGPKLLIQFQNNGVVDDSQLPKDRFSAERLKGVDSTLKIQPAKLEDSAVYLCASNLGSGRVYQFFGPGTRLTVL.

Of note for this clonotype: The germline gene is not matched at one end of the junction; a read error may be the cause. V usage is TRBV4-1 and J usage is TRBJ2-7; no clear D gene. Germline V lookup: CDR1 MGHRA, CDR2 YSYEKL. The CDR3 extends over 14 amino acids. The CDR3: CVSSLAESSYEQYF. DNA for the CDR3: TGCGTCAGCAGTCTTGCTGAGAGCTCCTACGAGCAGTACTTC.

A note on this clonotype: The CDR3 does not close with the conserved phenylalanine or tryptophan, likely indicating a read error. The chain couples TRBV11-1 to TRBJ1-2; D may be TRBD1 (5 bases). Per germline, CDR1 SGHAT and CDR2 FQDESV (reference sequence). The V and J ends lost 3 bases and 3 bases respectively, with 11 bases between them. The CDR3 totals 14 residues. The chain's CDR3 is CASSLGLTDYGYTI. CDR3 bases: TGTGCCAGCAGCTTGGGCCTGACAGACTATGGCTACACCATC.

This chain joins TRBV30 and TRBJ2-3, with 10 bases matching TRBD2. The CDR3 sequence is 14 residues long. The trim removed 2 bases at V and 5 bases at J, leaving 4 bases unmatched. Germline CDR1 GTSNPN, CDR2 SVGIG (reference sequence). The CDR3 DNA reads TGTGCCTGGAGTAGCGGGAGGGCCGAAGATACGCAGTATTTT. Protein sequence: CAWSSGRAEDTQYF.

The gene calls are TRBV4-1 and TRBJ1-1; D is ambiguous. Trimming shortened V by 0 bases and J by 0 bases, and 17 bases separated the two germline ends. The CDR3 loop spans 18 amino acids. Germline CDR1 is MGHRA and CDR2 is YSYEKL. CDR3: CASSQDGRSGRLNTEAFF. The CDR3 DNA is TGCGCCAGCAGCCAAGATGGAAGGTCTGGACGACTGAACACTGAAGCTTTCTTT.

Concerning this clonotype: The junction departs from the called germline gene at one end, perhaps through a read error. DNA of the CDR3: TGCAGTGCTAGAGATTGGGAGGGACAAGAGGCCCAGTACTTC. It yields the protein CSARDWEGQEAQYF. V and J are TRBV20-1 and TRBJ2-5, with a tentative D call TRBD2 (7 bases). The CDR3 contains 14 residues. Germline V lookup: CDR1 DFQATT, CDR2 SNEGSKA (reference sequence).

This clonotype was counted only a few times. The chain recombines TRBV12-3 or TRBV12-4 with TRBJ2-1; 10 bases agree with TRBD2. V dropped 7 bases and J dropped 6; count of bases not matched to a gene: 3. The CDR3 contains 13 residues. CDR3 loop: CASTQREGNEQFF. The CDR3, as DNA: TGTGCCAGCACACAGCGGGAGGGCAATGAGCAGTTCTTC.

The chain recombines TRBV6-6 with TRBJ2-4; TRBD1 matches at 7 bases. From germline, CDR1 is MNHNY and CDR2 SVGAGI (reference sequence). The CDR3 loop spans 13 amino acids. Trimming took 6 bases from V and 8 from J; bases not matched to a gene: 7. The CDR3 DNA reads TGTGCCAGCAGGTCACAGGGGTTACACATTCAGTACTTC. Protein product: CASRSQGLHIQYF.

Comment on this clonotype: A read error may be the cause here, since a much bigger clone is one base away. The chain uses TRBV29-1 and TRBJ2-4; TRBD1 matches 9 bases. The CDR3 has 18 amino acids. Per the germline V gene, CDR1 is SQVTM and CDR2 is ANQGSEA. CDR3 sequence: CRVERGQGIRGAKNIQYF. The CDR3 DNA follows: TGCAGAGTTGAGAGGGGACAGGGAATTAGGGGAGCCAAAAACATTCAGTACTTC.

About this clonotype: The CDR3 does not end in the conserved phenylalanine or tryptophan, so this is likely a read error. No DNA is shown, since the ends of the CDR3 on it are uncertain; the CDR3 is the one TCRdb lists. The chain links TRBV11-3 to TRBJ2-1; the table's D call TRBD2 went unverified against the DNA. The CDR3 is 13 amino acids in total, end residues counted. Germline V CDR1 and CDR2: SGHNT, YENEEA. The CDR3 region is CASSLEGLSDQFY.

Comment on this clonotype: Being one base from a much bigger clone, this may be a read error. The chain carries TRBV20-1 and TRBJ2-1; D is perhaps TRBD1 or TRBD2 (6 bases each). Germline values: CDR1 DFQATT, CDR2 SNEGSKA (reference sequence). Trimming cost V 4 bases and J 5 bases, with 18 bases left between them. CDR3 length: 15 residues. The CDR3 nucleotides read TGCAGTGCTATAGATTCGGGGGCGATGGACAATGAGCAGTTCTTC. Its translation: CSAIDSGAMDNEQFF.

With respect to this clonotype: A clone one base away is much larger, so this may be a read error. The chain joins TRBV6-2 or TRBV6-3 to TRBJ2-1, with D perhaps matching TRBD1 or TRBD2 (5 bases each). Germline V gene sequence: CDR1 MNHEY, CDR2 SVGEGT. The CDR3 totals 11 residues. The ends were cut back, 11 bases at V and 15 bases at J, with 20 bases in the middle. Written as DNA, the CDR3 is TGTGCCGCCGATGGGGCCGGGAAAACGTTCTTC. It translates to CAADGAGKTFF.

About this clonotype itself: A much larger clone lies one base from this, so it may be a read error. The rearrangement links TRBV12-3 or TRBV12-4 to TRBJ2-2; 9 bases agree with TRBD2. This CDR3 region has 14 residues. In DNA form, the CDR3 reads TGTGCCAGCAGGCCTAGCGGGAACACCGTGGAGCTGTTTTTT. As protein: CASRPSGNTVELFF.

By proportion, this clonotype is medium-sized. This rearrangement joins TRBV29-1 to TRBJ1-2, with a tentative D call TRBD1 (5 bases). V was cut by 8 bases and J by 2 bases, with 18 bases left in between. The V gene's germline CDR1 is SQVTM and CDR2 ANQGSEA. This CDR3 spans 14 amino acids. The CDR3 DNA follows: TGCAGCATTGTCGTTGGACAACAAAACTATGGCTACACCTTC. It codes for CSIVVGQQNYGYTF.